This T cell receptor (beta chain) was captured by sequencing in a study of blood T cells in healthy people across ages. On the study more broadly: Capture by template switching was about one barcoded beta molecule per two T cells.

Study-wide results and caveats: Higher diversity and more naive CD4+ cells were features of long-lived donors, compared to aged donors. PBMCs that were unsorted prevented a conclusive naive versus antigen-experienced comparison.

Details on this clonotype: Its antigen is currently unknown.

PCR was performed a second time for about 7 to 11 cycles using a sample-barcoded 5' primer and a J-beta primer mix. Using its own MiXCR run on the 5' RACE reads, TCRdb lists one record per CDR3 protein. The repertoire holds around 800,000 distinct CDR3 sequences, with 40% to 50% as singletons. V shed 2 bases and J shed 0 bases, with 17 bases lying between them. Germline CDR1 reads MNHEY; CDR2 reads SVGEGT. The CDR3 is made up of 18 amino acids. Donation came from healthy Caucasian individuals in Russia who were aged about 6 to 100. This chain links TRBV6-2 or TRBV6-3 with TRBJ1-5; D unclear. Sequencing was performed on blood. The TCR was taken from a man between 60 and 75 years old in good health. The CDR3 sequence: CASSYAAGEIYSNQPQHF. Written as DNA, the CDR3 is TGTGCCAGCAGTTACGCGGCAGGAGAAATCTATAGCAATCAGCCCCAGCATTTT.